This T cell receptor beta chain was captured by sequencing in a study of Ad26.COV2.S vaccination and SARS-CoV-2 variants. Whole-study context: The trial was COV1001 and the donor's arm was Ad26.COV2.S. Regarding the study as a whole: Vaccine recipients showed a spike-specific TCR breadth that was higher than in placebo recipients.

Treatment reported: some 20 received Ad26.COV2.S at low or high dose, single or two shots; roughly five received placebo; per-sample allocation not given. At day 63 after the first vaccine or placebo injection, samples were drawn. Aged 18-55 years, donor was enrolled in Boston in 2020. Vaccination used an Ad26 vector expressing Wuhan-strain SARS-CoV-2 spike. Sequenced by immunoSEQ multiplex PCR; TCRdb stores in-frame clones only, minus some. The top ten hold around 4.5% of the sample, which has fewer than 500,000 clones, roughly 87% seen once. Comments on this clone: The target antigen is unknown.

This specimen was peripheral blood, taken in a trial of Ad26.COV2.S vaccine versus placebo. The clonotype comes from a person between 18 and 59 years old who received the Ad26.COV2.S COVID-19 vaccine or a placebo.

In DNA form, the CDR3 reads TGTGCCAGTAGTTTGGTAAATGAAAAACTGTTTTTT. Protein product: CASSLVNEKLFF. The chain recombines TRBV19 with TRBJ1-4; D gene ambiguous. V was clipped by 5 bases and J by 5 bases, with 6 bases between them. CDR3 length: 12 residues. Germline CDR1 LNHDA, CDR2 SQIVND (reference sequence).